This T cell receptor (beta chain) was sequenced in a study of T cell repertoires in cytomegalovirus infection. This clonotype was counted at least ten times. TCRdb redid the calling of the reads with MiXCR, one entry per CDR3 protein. The sample has some 130,000 distinct CDR3 sequences; roughly 9% are singletons. This CDR3 is built from 16 residues. V lost 5 bases and J lost 0; bases outside the gene matches: 6. CDR1 and CDR2 from the germline V gene are SEHNR and FQNEAQ (reference sequence). The specimen sequenced was PBMCs. The sequence was obtained from a human donor in good health (CMV status not recorded). Some clones in this sample may be carry-over from other donors' samples. The chain carries TRBV7-9 and TRBJ1-5; TRBD1 agrees at 8 bases. In nucleotides, the CDR3 is TGTGCCAGCAGCGCCCAGGGGGCGCTTAGCAATCAGCCCCAGCATTTT. This gives the protein CASSAQGALSNQPQHF.